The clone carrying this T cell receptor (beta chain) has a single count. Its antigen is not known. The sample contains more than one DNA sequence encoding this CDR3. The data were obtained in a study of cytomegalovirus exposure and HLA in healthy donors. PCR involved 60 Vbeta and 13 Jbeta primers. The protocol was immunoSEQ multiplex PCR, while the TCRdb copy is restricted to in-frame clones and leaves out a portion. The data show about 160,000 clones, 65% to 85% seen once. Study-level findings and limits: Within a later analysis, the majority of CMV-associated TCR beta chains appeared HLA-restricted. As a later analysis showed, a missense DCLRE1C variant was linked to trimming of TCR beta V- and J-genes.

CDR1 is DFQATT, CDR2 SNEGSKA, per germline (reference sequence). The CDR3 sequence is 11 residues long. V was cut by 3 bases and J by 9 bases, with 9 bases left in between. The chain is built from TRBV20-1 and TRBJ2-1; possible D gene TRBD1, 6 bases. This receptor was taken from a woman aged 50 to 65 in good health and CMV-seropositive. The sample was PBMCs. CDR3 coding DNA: TGCAGTGCTAGTGGGGGCGGTGAGCAGTTCTTC. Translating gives CSASGGGEQFF.